Listed below are T cell receptor beta chains from one sample, sequenced in a study of blood T cell repertoires in COVID-19. Assay: immunoSEQ multiplex PCR; the TCRdb copy retains only in-frame clones and omits some. In the table there are 25,000 to 35,000 clones, roughly four fifths of which are singletons. The sample taken for sequencing was peripheral blood. The receptors were sampled from a woman older than 75 with acute or convalescent COVID-19. Each CDR3 is given with its conserved first and last residue. The order of the fields is V gene, clone size, J gene, D gene, CDR3 protein, CDR3 DNA. D genes are given only for firm matches. Clone sizes are given selectively: once, few, many, or a class where the clone is expanded.

TRBV10-3	-	TRBJ2-3	TRBD1	CAISGSGQGTSTDTQYF	TGTGCCATCAGTGGGTCTGGACAGGGGACTAGCACAGATACGCAGTATTTT
TRBV7-3	-	TRBJ1-3	-	CASSSTTGSGNTIYF	TGTGCCAGCAGCTCAACAACAGGGTCTGGAAACACCATATATTTT
TRBV6-4	-	TRBJ2-2	-	CASSLTWPGANTGELFF	TGTGCCAGCAGCCTTACCTGGCCGGGGGCGAACACCGGGGAGCTGTTTTTT
TRBV19	many	TRBJ1-5	-	CASSPQGPQPQHF	TGTGCCAGTAGTCCACAGGGTCCACAGCCCCAGCATTTT
TRBV4-2	-	TRBJ2-3	-	CASSQDQTDTQYF	TGTGCCAGCAGCCAAGATCAGACAGATACGCAGTATTTT
TRBV12-3/TRBV12-4	once	TRBJ1-5	-	CASSLVGGAPQHF	TGTGCCAGCAGTTTAGTTGGCGGGGCGCCCCAGCATTTT
TRBV19	few	TRBJ1-1	-	CASKLSWGGTEAFF	TGTGCCAGTAAATTGAGTTGGGGAGGCACTGAAGCTTTCTTT
TRBV28	-	TRBJ2-7	-	CASSPPASASYEQYF	TGTGCCAGCAGCCCCCCGGCTAGCGCTTCCTACGAGCAGTACTTC
TRBV4-3	-	TRBJ2-3	TRBD2	CASSQLSGRGSDTQYF	TGCGCCAGCAGCCAATTGAGCGGGAGGGGATCAGATACGCAGTATTTT
TRBV20-1	-	TRBJ1-2	-	CSAPDNYGYTF	TGCAGTGCTCCGGACAATTATGGCTACACCTTC
TRBV27	-	TRBJ2-7	-	CASSKNRNHYEQYF	TGTGCCAGCAGTAAAAACAGGAACCACTACGAGCAGTACTTC
TRBV3-1/TRBV3-2	-	TRBJ2-3	TRBD2	CASSQVAGDYTDTQYF	TGTGCCAGCAGCCAAGTAGCGGGAGATTACACAGATACGCAGTATTTT
TRBV6-5	few	TRBJ1-2	TRBD1	CASSRTGGGYGYTF	TGTGCCAGCAGTCGGACAGGGGGCGGCTATGGCTACACCTTC
TRBV6-1	-	TRBJ2-3	TRBD2	CASSGGAGGVTDTQYF	TGTGCCAGCAGTGGGGGAGCGGGGGGGGTCACAGATACGCAGTATTTT
TRBV7-2	-	TRBJ1-4	-	CASSLDQGGLFF	TGTGCCAGCAGCTTAGACCAGGGAGGACTGTTTTTT